This passage covers 24 T cell receptor beta chains from one sample sequenced in a study of naive and memory T cell subsets. Both TRBC1 and TRBC2 were covered by a beta constant-region primer of two equimolar oligonucleotides. Each CDR3 protein is one row after TCRdb ran MiXCR on the UMI-ligation and nested PCR reads. The sample yields 75,000 to 85,000 distinct CDR3 sequences, roughly 13% seen once. Sequenced material: central memory CD4+ T cells from blood. These receptors were collected from a human donor in good health.

The chain employs TRBV7-8 and TRBJ2-2; 7 nucleotides agree with TRBD1. The V and J ends lost 6 bases and 4 bases, in that order; junction bases with no gene match: 14. The germline V gene has CDR1 SGHVS and CDR2 FQNEAQ. The CDR3 covers 17 residues. CDR3 bases: TGTGCCAGCAGATTACAGGGGACAATTTTGGGCACCGGGGAGCTGTTTTTT. This encodes CASRLQGTILGTGELFF.

This clonotype was recorded many times. The V gene is TRBV9, the J gene TRBJ2-1; tentative D call: TRBD1 (6 bases). V was clipped by 1 base and J by 0 bases, with 8 bases between them. CDR1 is SGDLS, CDR2 YYNGEE, per germline. This CDR3 comprises 15 residues. The CDR3 spells CASSVPGVSYNEQFF. CDR3 coding DNA: TGTGCCAGCAGCGTACCAGGGGTCTCCTACAATGAGCAGTTCTTC.

Only a few counts were recorded for this clonotype. The J gene is TRBJ2-6, the V gene TRBV7-3, with 7 bases lining up with TRBD1. In germline, CDR1 is SGHTA, CDR2 FQGTGA. The CDR3 consists of 18 residues. J gave up 1 base and V 5 bases, and 11 bases lay outside the gene matches. The CDR3 loop reads CASSLQGTGWSGANVLTF. In nucleotides, the CDR3 is TGTGCCAGCAGCCTACAGGGGACGGGCTGGTCTGGGGCCAACGTCCTGACTTTC.

The rearrangement uses TRBV5-4 and TRBJ2-5, with TRBD2 matching 7 bases. J lost 2 bases, V lost 0 bases, and 7 bases had no gene match. Germline V lookup: CDR1 SGHNT, CDR2 YYREEE (reference sequence). This CDR3 spans 16 amino acids. The CDR3 is CASSLGAGERQETQYF. DNA of the CDR3: TGTGCCAGCAGCTTGGGGGCGGGAGAACGGCAAGAGACCCAGTACTTC.

The genes are TRBV6-5 and TRBJ1-1; the D gene is possibly TRBD1 (6 bases). The CDR3 has 14 residues. Deletions cut 6 bases from V and 4 bases from J, with 15 bases between. Per germline, CDR1 MNHEY and CDR2 SVGAGI. DNA for the CDR3: TGTGCCAGCAGCCGGGGGCGAGGACTCACTGAAGCTTTCTTT. Protein: CASSRGRGLTEAFF.

Remarks on this clonotype: Just one base apart from a much larger clone, this may be a read error. The chain recombines TRBV7-2 with TRBJ2-3, with D unclear. Germline V gives CDR1 SGHTA, CDR2 FQGNSA. V dropped 0 bases and J dropped 4 bases, with 14 bases sitting between them. This CDR3 has 16 amino acids. CDR3 protein: CASSLADGTGADTQYF. CDR3 in DNA: TGTGCCAGCAGCTTAGCCGACGGAACCGGCGCAGATACGCAGTATTTT.

This clonotype was seen a handful of times. The chain employs TRBV29-1 and TRBJ1-1; TRBD1 matches 11 bases. The CDR3 runs to 13 residues. The ends lost 4 bases at V and 4 bases at J; junction bases unmatched: 2. Germline loops: CDR1 SQVTM, CDR2 ANQGSEA. The CDR3 nucleotides are TGCAGCGTTGTGGGGACAGGGGGCACTGAAGCTTTCTTT. It translates to CSVVGTGGTEAFF.

The V and J genes are TRBV6-5 and TRBJ1-1; no clear D gene. CDR3 size: 15 residues. The V end was cut by 0 bases, the J end by 0 bases, with 8 bases between. Per germline, CDR1 MNHEY and CDR2 SVGAGI. CDR3 sequence reads: CASSYSSRMNTEAFF. CDR3 DNA sequence: TGTGCCAGCAGTTACTCGAGTAGGATGAACACTGAAGCTTTCTTT.

This clonotype was counted a single time. The chain combines TRBV18 with TRBJ2-1; 7 nucleotides match TRBD1. The germline CDR1 and CDR2 sequences are KGHSH and LQKENI. Unmatched junction bases numbered 5, after V lost 0 bases and J lost 12 bases. This CDR3 is 13 amino acids long. The DNA of the CDR3 is TGTGCCAGCTCACCACCGGGACAGAGCGGGCAGTTCTTC. Translated: CASSPPGQSGQFF.

The chain carries TRBV7-9 and TRBJ1-5, with 7 bases fitting TRBD1. The germline V gene encodes CDR1 SEHNR and CDR2 FQNEAQ (reference sequence). The CDR3 is 14 residues long. V lost 5 bases, J lost 9 bases, and 10 bases stayed unmatched. CDR3 sequence: CASSPGQFPWPQHF. CDR3 nucleotides: TGTGCCAGCAGCCCGGGACAGTTCCCGTGGCCCCAGCATTTT.

This clonotype was picked up a small number of times. This sequence joins TRBV7-9 and TRBJ2-7; TRBD1 matches 10 bases. The CDR3 sequence is 17 residues long. V gave up 4 bases and J gave up 2 bases; unmatched junction bases: 11. The germline V gene encodes CDR1 SEHNR and CDR2 FQNEAQ (reference sequence). The CDR3 region is CASSSEGQGTPAYEQYF. CDR3 coding DNA: TGTGCCAGCAGCTCAGAGGGACAGGGGACCCCAGCCTACGAGCAGTACTTC.

This clonotype was seen a handful of times. The chain is built from TRBV6-6 and TRBJ2-7; tentative D call: TRBD1 (5 bases). V gave up 2 bases and J gave up 5 bases, with 7 bases separating them. Germline CDR1 is MNHNY and CDR2 is SVGAGI (reference sequence). This CDR3 has 12 amino acids. The CDR3 DNA reads TGTGCCAGCAGTTACCGACAGAACGAGCAGTACTTC. Its translation is CASSYRQNEQYF.

This clonotype was seen only a few times. This sequence joins TRBV5-1 and TRBJ2-1; D call uncertain. Germline loops: CDR1 SGHRS, CDR2 YFSETQ. This CDR3 is 12 amino acids long. The V end was cut by 5 bases, the J end by 5 bases, with 8 bases between. The CDR3 loop reads CASSLNDNEQFF. DNA of the CDR3: TGCGCCAGCAGTCTAAACGACAATGAGCAGTTCTTC.

The rearrangement links TRBV20-1 to TRBJ2-7, with 12 bases lining up with TRBD1. V lost 4 bases, J lost 3 bases, and 10 bases stayed unmatched. The CDR3 consists of 16 residues. Germline V gene data show CDR1 as DFQATT and CDR2 as SNEGSKA (reference sequence). The chain's CDR3 is CSATSAGQGAGYEQYF. CDR3 DNA: TGCAGTGCTACATCCGCGGGACAGGGGGCCGGCTACGAGCAGTACTTC.

The V call is TRBV11-2, the J call TRBJ2-1; perhaps TRBD2 as D (6 bases). Between the trimmed V and J ends, which lost 3 bases and 1 base, there was a span of 13 bases. Germline V gene sequence: CDR1 SGHAT, CDR2 FQNNGV. This CDR3 spans 16 amino acids. The CDR3 reads CASSLDGGGSYNEQFF. CDR3 DNA: TGTGCCAGCAGCTTGGACGGCGGAGGGTCCTACAATGAGCAGTTCTTC.

This clonotype showed up just a few times. This rearrangement joins TRBV4-2 to TRBJ2-2; 10 nucleotides match TRBD2. V lost 1 base to trimming and J lost 3 bases; unmatched junction nucleotides: 2. CDR1 and CDR2 from the germline V gene are LGHNA and YNFKEQ. The CDR3 totals 16 residues. CDR3 DNA sequence: TGTGCCAGCAGCCAAGGGACTAGCGGTTACACCGGGGAGCTGTTTTTT. Translated: CASSQGTSGYTGELFF.

The chain combines TRBV3-1 with TRBJ1-1; a weak D match, TRBD1 (5 bases). The CDR3 is made up of 14 amino acids. The germline gives CDR1 LGHDT, CDR2 YNNKEL (reference sequence). With 0 bases removed from V and 4 bases from J, the gap between germline ends came to 9 bases. CDR3 nucleotides: TGTGCCAGCAGCCAAGACAGGGTGGGCACTGAAGCTTTCTTT. Its translation is CASSQDRVGTEAFF.

Of note for this clonotype: Since a much larger clone is just one base distant, this may be a read error. The rearrangement joins TRBV10-3 to TRBJ2-5; weak D call: TRBD2 (6 bases). Germline CDR1 reads ENHRY; CDR2 reads SYGVKD. CDR3 length: 14 amino acids. V dropped 4 bases and J dropped 4 bases, with 13 bases sitting between them. The CDR3 nucleotides are TGTGCCATCAGTGGACTAGTGGGATCAGAGACCCAGTACTTC. Translation gives CAISGLVGSETQYF.

This chain uses TRBV5-1 with TRBJ2-5; 10 positions match TRBD1. J lost 5 bases, V lost 4 bases, and 11 bases had no gene match. Germline V gene data show CDR1 as SGHRS and CDR2 as YFSETQ. The CDR3 totals 16 residues. CDR3 protein: CASSPGTGVMYETQYF. CDR3 DNA: TGCGCCAGCAGCCCAGGGACAGGGGTTATGTACGAGACCCAGTACTTC.

This clonotype was counted ten times or more. V usage is TRBV5-4 and J usage is TRBJ2-3, with 8 bases aligning to TRBD1. CDR1 and CDR2 from the germline V gene are SGHNT and YYREEE (reference sequence). The J segment lost 4 bases and the V segment lost 4 bases, leaving 8 bases of the junction unmatched. The CDR3 sequence is 15 residues long. This chain's CDR3 is CASSVTVQGADTQYF. The CDR3 DNA follows: TGTGCCAGCAGCGTGACGGTACAGGGGGCAGATACGCAGTATTTT.

The table lists this clonotype with a few counts. This chain links TRBV24-1 with TRBJ2-3; 16 bases fit TRBD2. Germline V lookup: CDR1 KGHDR, CDR2 SFDVKD. Trimming at V came to 5 bases and at J to 2 bases, leaving 3 bases not matched to a gene. CDR3 size: 17 residues. Written as DNA, the CDR3 is TGTGCCACCAGTGTGGGGACTAGCGGGAGGGCCACAGATACGCAGTATTTT. It is translated as CATSVGTSGRATDTQYF.

This clonotype showed up just a few times. J is TRBJ1-3 and V is TRBV29-1, with TRBD1 matching over 9 bases. V shed 6 bases, J shed 4 bases, and the junction held 4 bases outside the gene matches. Germline CDR1 SQVTM, CDR2 ANQGSEA. The CDR3 length is 13 residues. As DNA, the CDR3 is TGCAGCGTGGGACAGGGATCGGGAAACACCATATATTTT. Translated, it gives CSVGQGSGNTIYF.

The chain couples TRBV12-3 or TRBV12-4 to TRBJ1-5, with D possibly matching TRBD1 (6 bases). The CDR3 contains 15 residues. V gave up 6 bases and J gave up 5 bases, with 17 bases separating them. The CDR3: CASRSTTGKHQPQHF. CDR3 nucleotides: TGTGCCAGCAGGTCTACGACAGGAAAGCATCAGCCCCAGCATTTT.

This clonotype was observed at least ten times. The genes are TRBV20-1 and TRBJ2-4; TRBD2 aligns across 14 bases. This CDR3 is built from 16 residues. Trimming at V came to 4 bases and at J to 5 bases, leaving 7 bases not matched to a gene. CDR1 and CDR2 (germline): DFQATT, SNEGSKA (reference sequence). The CDR3 protein is CSATGGLAGGENIQYF. In nucleotides, the CDR3 is TGCAGTGCTACGGGAGGACTAGCGGGAGGCGAAAACATTCAGTACTTC.